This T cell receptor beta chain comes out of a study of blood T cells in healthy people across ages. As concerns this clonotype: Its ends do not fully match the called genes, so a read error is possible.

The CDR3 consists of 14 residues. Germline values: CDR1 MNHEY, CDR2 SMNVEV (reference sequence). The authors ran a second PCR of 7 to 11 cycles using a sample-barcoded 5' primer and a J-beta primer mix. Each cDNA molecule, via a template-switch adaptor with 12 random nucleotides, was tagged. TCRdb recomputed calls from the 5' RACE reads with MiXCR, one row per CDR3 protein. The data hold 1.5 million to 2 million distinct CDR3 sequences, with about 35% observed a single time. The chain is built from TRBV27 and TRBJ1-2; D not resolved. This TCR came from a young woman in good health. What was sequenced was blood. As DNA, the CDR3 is TGTGCCAGCAGTCCGGCGGGGTATAACTATGACTACACCTTC. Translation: CASSPAGYNYDYTF.